The 26 T cell receptor beta chains below come from one sample, sequenced in a study of chronic HIV infection and antiretroviral therapy. Each CDR3 protein gets one entry after TCRdb re-called the 5' RACE reads with MiXCR. The data show about 48,000 distinct CDR3 sequences, about 20% seen once. What was sequenced was peripheral blood. All receptors come from an adult who had HIV and had not received antiretroviral therapy, or was an uninfected healthy control (not recorded which).

There are a few counts of this clonotype. The chain links TRBV20-1 to TRBJ1-6, with TRBD1 matching over 9 bases. This CDR3 is 13 amino acids long. Germline CDR1 reads DFQATT; CDR2 reads SNEGSKA (reference sequence). The junction had 2 bases not matched to a gene; V was cut back by 5 bases and J by 6 bases. The DNA of the CDR3 is TGCAGTGCTTCGACAGGGGGTAATTCACCCCTCCACTTT. Protein sequence: CSASTGGNSPLHF.

This clonotype was found once. V usage is TRBV6-1 and J usage is TRBJ1-5, with D unclear. Trimming removed 4 bases at V and 0 bases at J, with 10 bases between. Germline V gene sequence: CDR1 MNHNS, CDR2 SASEGT. The CDR3 runs 15 residues. The CDR3 loop is CASSVPPLSNQPQHF. In DNA, the CDR3 is TGTGCCAGCAGTGTTCCCCCTCTTAGCAATCAGCCCCAGCATTTT.

This chain joins TRBV28 and TRBJ1-5, with TRBD1 matching over 10 bases. Germline-derived CDR1 and CDR2 are MDHEN and SYDVKM. V lost 5 bases, J lost 7 bases, and 8 bases stayed unmatched. The CDR3 length is 15 residues. Here the CDR3 reads CASSVPRDRGQPQHF. The CDR3, as DNA: TGTGCCAGCAGTGTCCCGAGGGACAGGGGCCAGCCCCAGCATTTT.

V gene TRBV9 combines with J gene TRBJ1-4, with 7 bases fitting TRBD1. Germline trimming cut 3 bases from V and 8 bases from J; bases unmatched to any gene: 16. Per germline, CDR1 SGDLS and CDR2 YYNGEE. CDR3 length equals 17 residues. The CDR3 spells CASSDPLGQPYGEKLFF. The CDR3 DNA reads as TGTGCCAGCAGCGACCCCCTGGGACAGCCGTATGGAGAAAAACTGTTTTTT.

This clonotype was seen once. The chain has TRBV25-1 and TRBJ1-3, with D unresolved. V shed 2 bases and J shed 4 bases, with 6 bases lying between them. Germline V gene sequence: CDR1 MGHDK, CDR2 SYGVNS. The CDR3 totals 13 residues. CDR3 coding DNA: TGTGCCAGCAGTGAAGGTTGGGGAAACACCATATATTTT. This gives the protein CASSEGWGNTIYF.

V gene TRBV13 combines with J gene TRBJ1-4; 8 nucleotides agree with TRBD1. Germline CDR1 PRHDT, CDR2 FYEKMQ (reference sequence). The CDR3 totals 15 residues. The V segment lost 0 bases and the J segment 6 bases; nucleotides outside the gene matches: 3. CDR3 sequence: CASSLGQDRDEKLFF. The CDR3 bases are TGTGCCAGCAGCTTAGGACAGGACAGGGATGAAAAACTGTTTTTT.

The J gene is TRBJ2-2, the V gene TRBV29-1; D is undetermined. V lost 6 bases and J 2 bases, leaving 4 bases between the germline ends. Per the germline V gene, CDR1 is SQVTM and CDR2 is ANQGSEA. CDR3 length: 11 residues. The CDR3 here is CSVQNTGELFF. The CDR3 DNA reads as TGCAGCGTGCAAAACACCGGGGAGCTGTTTTTT.

This clonotype was counted only a few times. The chain couples TRBV27 to TRBJ1-2, with D hard to call. V lost 4 bases and J 0 bases, leaving 12 bases between the germline ends. The germline V gene encodes CDR1 MNHEY and CDR2 SMNVEV (reference sequence). This CDR3 is built from 15 residues. In DNA form, the CDR3 reads TGTGCCAGCAGTTCCCGAACTGGGGCTAACTATGGCTACACCTTC. This codes for CASSSRTGANYGYTF.

This clonotype was seen more than once but under ten times. The rearrangement joins TRBV6-5 to TRBJ1-1, with no clear D. Germline-derived CDR1 and CDR2 are MNHEY and SVGAGI. CDR3 length: 13 residues. Trimming pared 5 bases from V and 1 base from J, leaving 8 bases between. The CDR3 loop is CASSKAENTEAFF. The CDR3 nucleotides are TGTGCCAGCAGTAAAGCCGAGAACACTGAAGCTTTCTTT.

This clonotype came up a few times. The V gene is TRBV29-1, the J gene TRBJ2-5, with 13 positions matching TRBD2. From germline, CDR1 is SQVTM and CDR2 ANQGSEA. The CDR3 runs to 14 residues. The junction had 1 base not matched to a gene; V was cut back by 4 bases and J by 2 bases. CDR3 nucleotide sequence: TGCAGCGTTGGACTAGCGGGAGGTCAAGAGACCCAGTACTTC. The encoded protein is CSVGLAGGQETQYF. Using reference TRBV29-1 and TRBJ2-5 for the parts outside the CDR3, the full variable domain is SAVISQKPSRDICQRGTSLTIQCQVDSQVTMMFWYRQQPGQSLTLIATANQGSEATYESGFVIDKFPISRPNLTFSTLTVSNMSPEDSSIYLCSVGLAGGQETQYFGPGTRLLVL.

This chain joins TRBV5-1 and TRBJ1-4; D is uncertain. The V end lost 0 bases, the J end lost 0 bases, and 6 bases lay between the germline ends. The CDR3 loop spans 15 amino acids. Per germline, CDR1 SGHRS and CDR2 YFSETQ. CDR3 in DNA: TGCGCCAGCAGCTTGGCAGGTACAACTAATGAAAAACTGTTTTTT. This translates into CASSLAGTTNEKLFF.

CDR3 sequence: CASRGENQPQHF. The DNA for the CDR3 is TGTGCCAGCAGGGGAGAAAATCAGCCCCAGCATTTT. V gene TRBV6-2 or TRBV6-3 combines with J gene TRBJ1-5; no firm D call. The CDR3 has 12 residues. Looked up from germline, CDR1 is MNHEY and CDR2 is SVGEGT. Between the trimmed V and J ends, which lost 6 bases and 4 bases, there was a span of 7 bases.

The genes are TRBV20-1 and TRBJ2-3; 15 positions match TRBD2. Trimming cost V 5 bases and J 1 base; bases outside gene matches: 1. This CDR3 has 15 residues. CDR1 is DFQATT and CDR2 is SNEGSKA in the germline V gene (reference sequence). CDR3 bases: TGCAGTGCTCGGACTAGCGGGAGGGGCACAGATACGCAGTATTTT. Its translation: CSARTSGRGTDTQYF.

The V and J genes are TRBV28 and TRBJ2-5, with D perhaps TRBD1 (5 bases). The germline V gene has CDR1 MDHEN and CDR2 SYDVKM. This CDR3 spans 15 amino acids. V was cut by 3 bases and J by 5 bases, with 16 bases left in between. CDR3 nucleotides: TGTGCCAGCAGTTTCAGCAGGGCTCGGGTCGAGACCCAGTACTTC. Amino acids: CASSFSRARVETQYF.

This clonotype was counted a few times. V is TRBV11-2 and J is TRBJ1-2; TRBD1 aligns across 9 bases. CDR3 length: 16 amino acids. Germline CDR1 SGHAT, CDR2 FQNNGV. The J segment lost 6 bases and the V segment lost 4 bases, leaving 12 bases of the junction unmatched. The CDR3 nucleotides read TGTGCCAGCAGCTCGATACGCCGGGACAGGGATCATGGCTACACCTTC. It specifies CASSSIRRDRDHGYTF.

This clonotype was recorded a few times. The CDR3 protein is CASSLTVDNPYSNQPQHF. In DNA, the CDR3 is TGTGCCAGCAGCTTAACAGTAGACAACCCTTATAGCAATCAGCCCCAGCATTTT. V is TRBV7-8 and J is TRBJ1-5; no clear D. The CDR3 is made up of 18 amino acids. V was clipped by 2 bases and J by 0 bases, with 17 bases between them. The germline CDR1 and CDR2 sequences are SGHVS and FQNEAQ.

This clonotype was observed a few times. The DNA for the CDR3 is TGTGCCAGCAGCTCGAGTCAGTTCTCCAATGAGCAGTTCTTC. Translation gives CASSSSQFSNEQFF. The gene calls are TRBV13 and TRBJ2-1; D gene unclear. The CDR3 extends over 14 amino acids. CDR1 is PRHDT, CDR2 FYEKMQ, per germline (reference sequence). Trimming removed 4 bases at V and 6 bases at J, with 13 bases between.

The chain is built from TRBV7-3 and TRBJ2-1; D is unresolved. The ends were cut back, 5 bases at V and 5 bases at J, with 10 bases in the middle. This CDR3 has 13 amino acids. In germline, CDR1 is SGHTA, CDR2 FQGTGA. The DNA of the CDR3 is TGTGCCAGCAGCCGAGGACGGAACAATGAGCAGTTCTTC. This translates into CASSRGRNNEQFF.

CDR3 in amino acids: CASSFLKPTIQYF. CDR3 sequence (DNA): TGTGCCAGCAGTTTCCTCAAACCGACCATTCAGTACTTC. The chain combines TRBV28 with TRBJ2-4; no clear D. Trimming took 3 bases from V and 9 from J, leaving 12 bases between them. The CDR3 is 13 residues long. The germline V gene has CDR1 MDHEN and CDR2 SYDVKM.

The chain employs TRBV28 and TRBJ2-4, with D uncertain. Germline loops: CDR1 MDHEN, CDR2 SYDVKM. This CDR3 comprises 15 residues. Trimming shortened V by 5 bases and J by 8 bases, and 19 bases separated the two germline ends. CDR3 bases: TGTGCCAGCAGTACCCCCGGGCCCTCCGCGGACATTCAGTACTTC. This codes for CASSTPGPSADIQYF.

The J gene is TRBJ2-3, the V gene TRBV20-1; possibly TRBD1 for D (5 bases). Germline-derived CDR1 and CDR2 are DFQATT and SNEGSKA (reference sequence). V shed 1 base and J shed 4 bases, with 12 bases lying between them. This CDR3 is built from 14 residues. The CDR3 coding sequence is TGCAGTGCTAGAGCTCAGGGATTTGCAGATACGCAGTATTTT. Encoded protein: CSARAQGFADTQYF.

This clonotype occurred a few times. The chain joins TRBV29-1 to TRBJ2-7; D remains ambiguous. This CDR3 is 13 amino acids long. V was clipped by 0 bases and J by 0 bases, with 6 bases between them. Germline loops: CDR1 SQVTM, CDR2 ANQGSEA. The CDR3 region is CSVEDLYSYEQYF. In DNA form, the CDR3 reads TGCAGCGTTGAAGATCTGTACTCCTACGAGCAGTACTTC.

This clonotype was recorded at least ten times. The chain recombines TRBV2 with TRBJ2-1; 11 bases are a match to TRBD2. The J segment lost 2 bases and the V segment lost 4 bases, leaving 7 bases of the junction unmatched. Germline-derived CDR1 and CDR2 are SNHLY and FYNNEI. The CDR3 spans 17 residues. The CDR3 nucleotides are TGTGCCAGCAGTGGAGATTTTAGCGGGAGGGCCTACAATGAGCAGTTCTTC. It encodes CASSGDFSGRAYNEQFF.

The chain carries TRBV28 and TRBJ2-6; 11 bases agree with TRBD1. Per germline, CDR1 MDHEN and CDR2 SYDVKM. V gave up 2 bases and J gave up 1 base; unmatched junction bases: 10. This CDR3 comprises 20 residues. The CDR3 DNA sequence: TGTGCCAGCAGTTTAGTGTCAGGGACAGGGGGGCCATCTGGGGCCAACGTCCTGACTTTC. It encodes CASSLVSGTGGPSGANVLTF. Using reference TRBV28 and TRBJ2-6 for the parts outside the CDR3, the full variable domain is DVKVTQSSRYLVKRTGEKVFLECVQDMDHENMFWYRQDPGLGLRLIYFSYDVKMKEKGDIPEGYSVSREKKERFSLILESASTNQTSMYLCASSLVSGTGGPSGANVLTFGAGSRLTVL.

V gene TRBV4-1 combines with J gene TRBJ2-1; 7 bases are a match to TRBD2. With V trimmed by 0 bases and J by 6 bases, 2 bases remained unmatched. Per the germline V gene, CDR1 is MGHRA and CDR2 is YSYEKL. The CDR3 sequence is 14 residues long. DNA for the CDR3: TGCGCCAGCAGCCAAGAGGGACTACCCAATGAGCAGTTCTTC. Encoded protein: CASSQEGLPNEQFF.

In its sample, this clonotype was seen a few times. This chain connects TRBV29-1 to TRBJ2-1; TRBD1 is a possible D gene (6 bases). The CDR3 runs 13 residues. Deletions cut 7 bases from V and 7 bases from J, with 17 bases between. CDR1 and CDR2 from the germline V gene are SQVTM and ANQGSEA. The CDR3 protein is CSAGQIDKNEQFF. DNA for the CDR3: TGCAGCGCCGGACAGATCGACAAGAATGAGCAGTTCTTC.